This entry features one TCR beta chain sequence. With 6 bases removed from V and 2 bases from J, the gap between germline ends came to 10 bases. This CDR3 is 13 amino acids long. Germline V gene data show CDR1 as MNHEY and CDR2 as SVGAGI. Original processing notes: Reference gene primer amplification yielded estimated nucleated cell counts. Data came from immunoSEQ multiplex PCR; TCRdb stores just in-frame clones and leaves some out. For V, J and clone size, that table is used; D and trimming come from the DNA. Of a few hundred thousand clones listed, about 87% were seen once; the top ten hold around 3.5%. These data belong to a study of blood T cell repertoires in COVID-19. As for the study in general: Samples taken during acute and convalescent COVID-19 were collected in the United States, Italy and Spain. PBMCs, B-cell-depleted T cells, or T cells were the source of the cDNA or gDNA that made up the material.

The chain is built from TRBV6-5 and TRBJ1-2; D is ambiguous. The clonotype originates from a woman aged 40 to 50 with acute or convalescent COVID-19. The sample consisted of peripheral blood. The CDR3 loop is CASSLDGNYGYTF. CDR3 bases: TGTGCCAGCAGCCTCGACGGGAACTATGGCTACACCTTC.